These 7 T cell receptor beta chains came from one sample sequenced in a study of shared clonotypes between healthy human individuals. The repertoire was sequenced with immunoSEQ multiplex PCR; TCRdb's copy has only in-frame clones and lacks some. The sample consists of a few million clones, 85% to 95% of them appearing once. Sequences were obtained from naive CD4+ T cells from PBMCs. Subset denoted: CD45RA+ positively selected. The source is a man aged 18-30 years in good health. Some clones in this sample may be carry-over from other donors' samples.

To note about this clone: The missing conserved phenylalanine or tryptophan at the end of this CDR3 makes a read error likely. Because the CDR3's place on the DNA is in doubt, the DNA is left out and the CDR3 is given as listed by TCRdb. The J gene is TRBJ1-2, the V gene TRBV4-2. The V gene's germline CDR1 is LGHNA and CDR2 YNFKEQ. The CDR3 region is 15 residues in length, termini included. The CDR3 is CASSQEGTRRGPLMV.

This chain links TRBV2 with TRBJ1-5; tentative D call: TRBD1 (5 bases). V dropped 3 bases and J dropped 4 bases, with 13 bases sitting between them. This CDR3 region has 15 residues. The germline gives CDR1 SNHLY, CDR2 FYNNEI. This CDR3 is CASSEWGTANQPQHF. For the CDR3, the DNA is TGTGCCAGCAGTGAGTGGGGGACGGCTAATCAGCCCCAGCATTTT.

The chain joins TRBV6-1 to TRBJ2-7, with 12 bases that match TRBD1. V was pared by 6 bases and J by 6 bases, with 9 bases of the junction left unmatched. This CDR3 is 15 amino acids long. CDR1 and CDR2 (germline): MNHNS, SASEGT. The chain's CDR3 is CASRQGTGGTGEQYF. DNA for the CDR3: TGTGCCAGCAGACAAGGGACAGGGGGCACTGGCGAGCAGTACTTC.

The chain employs TRBV7-2 and TRBJ2-7; TRBD2 agrees at 11 bases. The germline V gene encodes CDR1 SGHTA and CDR2 FQGNSA. The J segment lost 4 bases and the V segment lost 1 base, leaving 6 bases of the junction unmatched. The CDR3 consists of 16 residues. In DNA form, the CDR3 reads TGTGCCAGCAGCTTAGAGTCCGGACTAGCGGGTTACGAGCAGTACTTC. The encoded protein is CASSLESGLAGYEQYF.

This clone was seen just once. This chain joins TRBV27 and TRBJ1-1; D remains unclear. V lost 3 bases, J lost 6 bases, and 14 bases lay in between. Germline V gives CDR1 MNHEY, CDR2 SMNVEV (reference sequence). This CDR3 has 14 residues. As DNA, the CDR3 is TGTGCCAGCAGTTTTACCGAGTTGGCGCCTGAAGCTTTCTTT. Amino acid sequence: CASSFTELAPEAFF.

The chain combines TRBV25-1 with TRBJ1-1; weak D call: TRBD1 (6 bases). V lost 4 bases and J 2 bases, leaving 17 bases between the germline ends. CDR3 length: 16 residues. Germline V gene lookup returns CDR1 MGHDK and CDR2 SYGVNS. In nucleotides, the CDR3 is TGTGCCAGCAGTGGGTCTCCAGGGGACCCAAACACTGAAGCTTTCTTT. Translation: CASSGSPGDPNTEAFF.

This chain joins TRBV6-6 and TRBJ1-5; 7 bases match TRBD1. Germline trimming cut 5 bases from V and 7 bases from J; bases unmatched to any gene: 5. In germline, CDR1 is MNHNY, CDR2 SVGAGI (reference sequence). The CDR3 sequence is 13 residues long. The CDR3 reads CASSDRVPQPQHF. In DNA, the CDR3 is TGTGCCAGCAGTGACAGGGTACCCCAGCCCCAGCATTTT.